This T cell receptor (beta chain) was obtained from a study of blood T cells in healthy people across ages. This clonotype was seen a handful of times. Its target is not known. A second PCR, run for roughly 7 to 12 cycles, used a sample-barcoded 5' primer plus a J-beta primer mix. A template-switch adaptor that had 12 random nucleotides put a tag on each cDNA molecule. Each CDR3 protein is one row after TCRdb ran MiXCR on the 5' RACE reads. The data hold roughly 800,000 distinct CDR3 sequences, with about three fifths observed a single time. The CDR3 runs 13 residues. V was trimmed by 5 bases and J by 6 bases, leaving 13 bases between them. Germline assignment: CDR1 DFQATT and CDR2 SNEGSKA (reference sequence). Study-level results: TCR beta diversity per million T cells fell roughly linearly with age. Among long-lived donors, naive CD4+ cells were more numerous and diversity higher than in aged donors.

Material for sequencing was blood. This chain links TRBV20-1 with TRBJ1-4, with D perhaps TRBD1 (5 bases). The source of this sequence is a man aged 25 to 40 in good health. CDR3 in DNA: TGCAGTGCTCATAATGGGGCTCATGAAAAACTGTTTTTT. It specifies CSAHNGAHEKLFF.